The clone carrying this T cell receptor beta chain was picked up many times. As yet, its antigen is unknown. Time point indicated: sample taken at primary tumor resection. The authors sequenced whole RNA from tumor, nontumor lung or frozen PBMC without sorting. This sample is part of a study of spatial heterogeneity in lung cancer. General study findings and limits: Resection blood, more than follow-up blood, showed ubiquitous expanded tumor TCRs.

One entry per CDR3 protein results from TCRdb running MiXCR on the 5' RACE reads. The table includes tens of thousands of distinct CDR3 sequences, around 7% detected once. The source was PBMCs, collected at surgery. The sequence was collected from a female donor with early-stage non-small cell lung cancer.

CDR3 in amino acids: CASSLLQLYRGDTDTQYF. The DNA of the CDR3 is TGTGCCAGCAGTTTATTACAGCTTTACAGGGGGGACACAGATACGCAGTATTTT. V usage is TRBV28 and J usage is TRBJ2-3; 8 bases map to TRBD1. The CDR3 is 18 amino acids. The trim removed 1 base at V and 2 bases at J, leaving 11 bases unmatched. Germline V gene lookup returns CDR1 MDHEN and CDR2 SYDVKM.